This entry concerns a single TCR beta chain. What it binds is not known. The sample comes from a study of T cells after yellow fever vaccination. Study-level information: Preparing low-cell-number fractions relied on SMART-Seq v4 Ultra Low Input.

Overall study findings and caveats: The booster response re-showed most primary clones: 96% CD4, around 90% CD8.

MiXCR was run by TCRdb on the 5' RACE reads, yielding one entry per CDR3 protein. The table shows more than 450,000 distinct CDR3 sequences, with about a fifth occurring only once. This clonotype was sampled from a man between 18 and 35 years old who received the YFV17D yellow fever vaccine. The sample in question was PBMCs, obtained about 21 days after the first yellow fever vaccination.

This chain's CDR3 is CASAHRDYNEQFF. CDR3 coding DNA: TGCGCCAGCGCCCATCGCGATTACAATGAGCAGTTCTTC. The chain uses TRBV4-1 and TRBJ2-1; D unresolved. V gave up 8 bases and J gave up 4 bases, with 12 bases separating them. CDR1 is MGHRA, CDR2 YSYEKL, per germline. CDR3 length: 13 amino acids.